These T cell receptor beta chains were read from a single sample in a study of blood T cell repertoires in COVID-19. Data came from immunoSEQ multiplex PCR; TCRdb stores just in-frame clones and leaves some out. The sample has 200,000 or so clones; approximately 84% are singletons. The sequencing sample was made of PBMCs or T cells enriched from blood (not recorded which). These receptors all stem from a man between 40 and 49 years old who had recovered from COVID-19. Each CDR3 is given with its conserved first and last residue. Fields, in order: CDR3 protein, CDR3 DNA, J gene, clone size, V gene, D gene. The D gene is left open where the match is weak. Size is stated for part of the rows, as once, few or many counts, or as a class when the clone is expanded.

CATSAGGETEAFF,TGTGCCACCAGTGCAGGGGGAGAAACTGAAGCTTTCTTT,TRBJ1-1,few,TRBV24-1,TRBD1
CASSTSGGLTYEQYF,TGTGCCAGCAGCACTAGCGGGGGCCTTACCTACGAGCAGTACTTC,TRBJ2-7,few,TRBV6-5,TRBD2
CASRRTGGSTEAFF,TGTGCCAGCAGACGGACAGGGGGAAGTACTGAAGCTTTCTTT,TRBJ1-1,NA,TRBV6-5,TRBD1
CASSLRQGASNIQYF,TGTGCCAGCAGCTTGAGACAGGGGGCAAGCAACATTCAGTACTTC,TRBJ2-4,NA,TRBV11-2,TRBD1
CASQGQGREKLFF,TGCGCCAGCCAGGGACAGGGTCGTGAAAAACTGTTTTTT,TRBJ1-4,NA,TRBV5-1,TRBD1
CATPPRDRGFYMNTEAFF,TGTGCCACTCCACCCCGGGACAGGGGGTTTTACATGAACACTGAAGCTTTCTTT,TRBJ1-1,NA,TRBV19,TRBD1
CASSEERVLSTGELFF,TGTGCCAGCAGTGAAGAAAGAGTGTTGAGCACCGGGGAGCTGTTTTTT,TRBJ2-2,NA,TRBV6-1,NA
CASSQVGRGGEKLFF,TGCGCCAGCAGCCAAGTGGGCAGGGGTGGTGAAAAACTGTTTTTT,TRBJ1-4,NA,TRBV4-1,NA
CRVAGGPRQFF,TGCAGGGTAGCGGGGGGGCCCAGGCAGTTCTTC,TRBJ2-1,NA,TRBV20-1,TRBD2
CASSEVRFSSYNEQFF,TGTGCCAGCAGTGAAGTGAGGTTTAGCTCCTACAATGAGCAGTTCTTC,TRBJ2-1,NA,TRBV6-1,NA
CASSLRAHEQYF,TGTGCCAGCAGCCTCAGGGCCCACGAGCAGTACTTC,TRBJ2-7,NA,TRBV7-9,NA
CAWSVGWDTNGGAFF,TGTGCCTGGAGTGTAGGTTGGGACACCAACGGAGGAGCTTTCTTT,TRBJ1-1,few,TRBV30,NA
CASSFGGPTDTQYF,TGCGCCAGCAGCTTCGGGGGGCCCACAGATACGCAGTATTTT,TRBJ2-3,NA,TRBV5-1,NA
CASSLDRVGNQPQHF,TGTGCCAGCAGCTTAGACCGGGTCGGGAATCAGCCCCAGCATTTT,TRBJ1-5,NA,TRBV7-8,NA
CASSQGFQLRNEQFF,TGCGCCAGCAGCCAAGGGTTCCAGTTACGCAATGAGCAGTTCTTC,TRBJ2-1,NA,TRBV4-1,NA
CATSPKIGRSTDTQYF,TGTGCCACCAGTCCTAAAATAGGGAGGAGCACAGATACGCAGTATTTT,TRBJ2-3,NA,TRBV24-1,NA
CATSDPGTGDNEQFF,TGTGCCACCAGTGACCCCGGGACAGGGGACAATGAGCAGTTCTTC,TRBJ2-1,NA,TRBV24-1,TRBD1
CAWNYRVPSGNTIYF,TGTGCCTGGAACTACAGGGTCCCCTCTGGAAACACCATATATTTT,TRBJ1-3,NA,TRBV30,NA
CASSQAGWRTEAFF,TGTGCCAGCAGCCAAGCCGGGTGGAGAACTGAAGCTTTCTTT,TRBJ1-1,NA,TRBV14,NA
CASSLRQGRNSPLHF,TGTGCCAGCAGCCTCCGGCAGGGTAGAAATTCACCCCTCCACTTT,TRBJ1-6,NA,TRBV11-1,NA
CASSLTGGRGEKLFF,TGTGCCAGCAGTTTAACAGGGGGCCGGGGTGAAAAACTGTTTTTT,TRBJ1-4,NA,TRBV6-7,TRBD1
CASSLTGTGGLETQYF,TGTGCCAGCAGCTTAACGGGGACAGGGGGCTTGGAGACCCAGTACTTC,TRBJ2-5,NA,TRBV7-3,TRBD1
CASSASGLPDEGYGYTF,TGCGCCAGCAGTGCATCGGGCCTCCCTGACGAGGGCTATGGCTACACCTTC,TRBJ1-2,once,TRBV5-1,NA
CASSPIGASQETQYF,TGTGCCAGCAGTCCGATCGGAGCCTCCCAAGAGACCCAGTACTTC,TRBJ2-5,once,TRBV28,NA
CASSRNTEAFF,TGTGCCAGCTCGCGGAACACTGAAGCTTTCTTT,TRBJ1-1,NA,TRBV6-5,NA
CASSQGALTDTQYF,TGTGCCAGCTCACAAGGGGCTCTCACAGATACGCAGTATTTT,TRBJ2-3,once,TRBV18,NA
CASIAWTEETQYF,TGTGCCAGCATTGCCTGGACAGAAGAGACCCAGTACTTC,TRBJ2-5,NA,TRBV6-5,NA
CASSQDRGYNEQFF,TGTGCCAGCAGCCAAGATAGAGGGTACAATGAGCAGTTCTTC,TRBJ2-1,NA,TRBV4-2,NA
CASSFSSSGGQYNEQFF,TGCGCCAGCAGCTTCTCCTCCTCGGGGGGGCAATACAATGAGCAGTTCTTC,TRBJ2-1,NA,TRBV5-1,TRBD2
CAISDLAGGQETQYF,TGTGCCATCAGTGACCTAGCGGGGGGACAAGAGACCCAGTACTTC,TRBJ2-5,once,TRBV10-3,TRBD2
CASSTPSGDRDLYGYTF,TGTGCCAGCAGCACTCCTAGTGGGGACAGGGACCTCTATGGCTACACCTTC,TRBJ1-2,NA,TRBV28,TRBD1
CASSKGEDEAFF,TGTGCCAGCAGCAAAGGAGAGGATGAAGCTTTCTTT,TRBJ1-1,NA,TRBV21-1,NA
CASSWDRETPQHF,TGTGCCAGCAGCTGGGACAGGGAAACGCCCCAGCATTTT,TRBJ1-5,few,TRBV6-5,TRBD1
CASSTGTGYVAEAFF,TGTGCCAGCAGTACCGGGACAGGATATGTCGCTGAAGCTTTCTTT,TRBJ1-1,NA,TRBV6-2/TRBV6-3,TRBD1
CAWRRGYNEQFF,TGTGCCTGGAGACGGGGTTACAATGAGCAGTTCTTC,TRBJ2-1,NA,TRBV30,NA
CASSPDQGSNQPQHF,TGTGCCAGCTCACCGGACCAGGGAAGCAATCAGCCCCAGCATTTT,TRBJ1-5,NA,TRBV18,NA
CASSILAGDTDTQYF,TGTGCCAGTAGTATCCTAGCGGGGGACACAGATACGCAGTATTTT,TRBJ2-3,NA,TRBV19,TRBD2
CASSPFTGRNQPQHF,TGTGCCAGCAGCCCCTTCACAGGGCGAAATCAGCCCCAGCATTTT,TRBJ1-5,few,TRBV7-8,NA
CASSRGTQAFF,TGTGCCAGCAGTCGCGGGACTCAAGCTTTCTTT,TRBJ1-1,NA,TRBV6-5,NA
CASSLVGASNYGYTF,TGCGCCAGCAGCTTGGTTGGGGCCTCGAACTATGGCTACACCTTC,TRBJ1-2,NA,TRBV5-1,NA
CASSQDRFRGYTF,TGCGCCAGCAGCCAAGACAGGTTTCGTGGCTACACCTTC,TRBJ1-2,few,TRBV4-1,NA
CATSGGTGALYGYTF,TGTGCCACCAGTGGCGGGACAGGGGCCCTCTATGGCTACACCTTC,TRBJ1-2,NA,TRBV24-1,TRBD1
CASSPLSQRGSSYEQYF,TGTGCCAGCAGCCCCTTGTCCCAGCGGGGGTCCTCCTACGAGCAGTACTTC,TRBJ2-7,NA,TRBV2,TRBD2
CASSYYGEGREAFF,TGTGCCAGCAGTTATTATGGAGAGGGCCGAGAAGCTTTCTTT,TRBJ1-1,NA,TRBV25-1,NA
CASRWGQGFATEAFF,TGTGCCAGCAGATGGGGACAGGGTTTTGCCACTGAAGCTTTCTTT,TRBJ1-1,once,TRBV6-5,TRBD1
CASSYSYQSGGYDEAFF,TGTGCCAGCAGTTACTCGTATCAGAGTGGAGGTTATGATGAAGCTTTCTTT,TRBJ1-1,once,TRBV6-2/TRBV6-3,NA